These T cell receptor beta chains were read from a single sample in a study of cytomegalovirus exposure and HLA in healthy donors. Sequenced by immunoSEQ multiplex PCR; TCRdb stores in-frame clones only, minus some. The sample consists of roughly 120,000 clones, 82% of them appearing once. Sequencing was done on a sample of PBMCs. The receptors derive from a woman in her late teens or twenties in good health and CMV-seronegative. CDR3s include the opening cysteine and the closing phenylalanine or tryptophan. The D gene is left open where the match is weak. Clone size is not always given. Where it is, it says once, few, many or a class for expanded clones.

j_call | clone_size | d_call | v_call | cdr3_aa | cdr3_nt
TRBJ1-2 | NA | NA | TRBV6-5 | CASSYQGNWAYGYTF | TGTGCCAGCAGTTATCAGGGGAATTGGGCTTATGGCTACACCTTC
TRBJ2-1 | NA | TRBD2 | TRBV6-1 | CASSGLAEYNEQFF | TGTGCCAGCAGTGGACTAGCGGAATACAATGAGCAGTTCTTC
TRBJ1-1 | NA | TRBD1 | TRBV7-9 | CSSSSTGTDTFF | TGTTCCAGCAGCTCGACAGGGACGGATACTTTCTTT
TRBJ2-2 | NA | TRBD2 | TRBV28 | CASSSPRTSGSGGELFF | TGTGCCAGCAGTTCCCCCAGGACTAGCGGGAGCGGCGGGGAGCTGTTTTTT
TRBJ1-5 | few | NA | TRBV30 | CAWGDSYRGQPQHF | TGTGCCTGGGGTGACAGCTACCGGGGTCAGCCCCAGCATTTT
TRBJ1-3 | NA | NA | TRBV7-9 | CASSFSRTGSSRRRNTIYF | TGTGCCAGCAGCTTCAGCCGAACGGGATCTTCGAGGAGGCGAAACACCATATATTTT
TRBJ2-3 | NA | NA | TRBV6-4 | CASSDGGGGDTQYF | TGTGCCAGCAGTGACGGAGGTGGAGGAGATACGCAGTATTTT
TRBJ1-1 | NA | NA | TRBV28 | CASTTSHTEAFF | TGTGCCAGCACTACCTCGCACACTGAAGCTTTCTTT
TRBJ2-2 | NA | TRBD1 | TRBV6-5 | CASSPGQTNTGELFF | TGTGCCAGCAGCCCGGGACAGACTAACACCGGGGAGCTGTTTTTT
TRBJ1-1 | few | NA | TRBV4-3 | CASSPTVDTEAFF | TGCGCCAGCAGCCCGACAGTGGACACTGAAGCTTTCTTT
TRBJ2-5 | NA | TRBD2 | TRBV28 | CASKASSGEETQYF | TGTGCCAGCAAGGCATCTAGCGGAGAAGAGACCCAGTACTTC
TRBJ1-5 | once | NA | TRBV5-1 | CASSLETGNQPQHF | TGCGCCAGCAGCTTGGAGACAGGCAATCAGCCCCAGCATTTT
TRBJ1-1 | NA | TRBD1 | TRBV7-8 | CATQDRGQAEAFF | TGTGCCACCCAGGACAGGGGGCAGGCTGAAGCTTTCTTT
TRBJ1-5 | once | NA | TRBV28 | CASMPQGNNQPQHF | TGTGCCAGTATGCCACAGGGAAACAATCAGCCCCAGCATTTT
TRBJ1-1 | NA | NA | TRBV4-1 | CASSLVVRALGVNTEAFF | TGCGCCAGCAGCCTGGTTGTCAGGGCCCTCGGTGTGAACACTGAAGCTTTCTTT
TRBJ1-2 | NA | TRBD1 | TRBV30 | CAWTTGQGASGYTF | TGTGCCTGGACTACTGGGCAGGGGGCGTCTGGCTACACCTTC
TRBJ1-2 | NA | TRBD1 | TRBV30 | CAWNSEGAAYGYTF | TGTGCCTGGAACTCGGAGGGGGCGGCTTATGGCTACACCTTC
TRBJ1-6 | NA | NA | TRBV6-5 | CASSYGHKINSPLHF | TGTGCCAGCAGTTACGGACACAAAATTAATTCACCCCTCCACTTT
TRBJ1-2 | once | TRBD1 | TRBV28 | CASRNRDSRQFF | TGTGCCAGCAGGAACCGGGACAGCCGTCAATTCTTC
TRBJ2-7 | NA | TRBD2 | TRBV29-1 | CSVEKGLAGGYEQYF | TGCAGCGTTGAGAAGGGACTAGCGGGGGGTTACGAGCAGTACTTC
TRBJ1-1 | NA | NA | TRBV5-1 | CASKQPNTEAFF | TGCGCCAGCAAACAGCCTAACACTGAAGCTTTCTTT
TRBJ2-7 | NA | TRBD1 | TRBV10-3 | CAISGQGAFYEQYF | TGTGCCATCAGTGGACAGGGGGCTTTCTACGAGCAGTACTTC
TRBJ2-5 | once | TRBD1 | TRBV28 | CASTRTGEGETQYF | TGTGCCAGCACCCGGACAGGCGAGGGTGAGACCCAGTACTTC